The source of this TCR beta chain is a study of blood T cell repertoires in COVID-19. As for the study in general: The United States, Italy and Spain were the sources of the acute and convalescent COVID-19 samples. Sample material is recorded as cDNA or gDNA derived from T cells, B-cell-depleted T cells, or PBMCs.

This clone was observed a handful of times. Authors' methods: Researchers report that nucleated cell counts were estimated from reference gene primer amplification. Repertoires were generated with immunoSEQ multiplex PCR, while TCRdb's copy carries only in-frame clones and drops some. From that table come the V and J calls and clone size; the DNA was used to work out D and trimming. The sample holds roughly 570,000 clones, 85% to 90% seen once. Seattle patients were enrolled during active infection and followed longitudinally. The CDR3 totals 15 residues. Germline assignment: CDR1 KGHSH and CDR2 LQKENI. The ends were cut back, 1 base at V and 0 bases at J, with 6 bases in the middle.

V and J are TRBV18 and TRBJ2-2; possible D gene TRBD1, 5 bases. Sequenced: peripheral blood. This clonotype was sampled from a woman aged 50 to 65 with COVID-19, enrolled during active disease. The DNA for the CDR3 is TGTGCCAGCTCACCACGGACAACGAACACCGGGGAGCTGTTTTTT. It encodes CASSPRTTNTGELFF. The whole variable domain, remainder taken from reference TRBV18 and TRBJ2-2, is NAGVMQNPRHLVRRRGQEARLRCSPMKGHSHVYWYRQLPEEGLKFMVYLQKENIIDESGMPKERFSAEFPKEGPSILRIQQVVRGDSAAYFCASSPRTTNTGELFFGEGSRLTVL.